The 26 T cell receptor beta chains below all came from one sample that was sequenced in a study of T cell repertoires in cytomegalovirus infection (dated by TCRdb to between 2018 and 2020). Sequenced using an Illumina HiSeq 1500. In TCRdb, the public reads were trimmed at Q25 with fastp and aligned with MiXCR, with productive beta chains retained. For every CDR3 protein sequence, its rows merge into one entry that carries the most common genes and DNA. In this sample the table shows around 490,000 distinct CDR3 sequences, around 27% of which occur a single time. About 12% of the sample belongs to the ten largest clones. The sequenced sample consisted of PBMCs. The receptors here all came from a human donor in good health (CMV status not recorded). Some clones in this sample may be carry-over from other donors' samples.

This clonotype was seen many times. This chain uses TRBV19 with TRBJ2-4; D is possibly TRBD2 (6 bases). In germline, CDR1 is LNHDA, CDR2 SQIVND (reference sequence). The CDR3 has 14 residues. Deletions cut 3 bases from V and 11 bases from J, with 17 bases between. In nucleotides, the CDR3 is TGTGCCAGTAGTATTGGAGGGAGCGGTAAGGTTCAGTACTTC. It specifies CASSIGGSGKVQYF.

This clonotype was recorded many times. At one end, the junction sequence differs from germline, possibly due to a read error. The genes are TRBV7-2 and TRBJ2-3; D call uncertain. The germline gives CDR1 SGHTA, CDR2 FQGNSA. The CDR3 is 12 residues long. CDR3 amino acids: CASSPITGHHRF. The CDR3 nucleotides read TGTGCCAGCAGCCCCATAACTGGGCATCATCGGTTT.

The rearrangement links TRBV7-8 to TRBJ2-1, with 7 bases lining up with TRBD1. The CDR3 totals 12 residues. V shed 4 bases and J 14 bases; nucleotides not matched to a gene: 8. CDR1 is SGHVS and CDR2 is FQNEAQ in the germline V gene. CDR3 amino acids: CASSSSDREEFF. CDR3 nucleotide sequence: TGTGCCAGCAGCTCCTCAGACAGGGAAGAGTTCTTC.

This clonotype was found many times. This chain joins TRBV7-2 and TRBJ2-4; D unclear. V lost 3 bases, J lost 6 bases, and 21 bases lay in between. The CDR3 is 17 amino acids. Germline V lookup: CDR1 SGHTA, CDR2 FQGNSA. The CDR3 reads CASSFQHGFSRRNIQYF. The CDR3 bases are TGTGCCAGCAGCTTCCAACACGGGTTTTCACGGCGAAACATTCAGTACTTC.

This clonotype was found many times. The chain recombines TRBV7-2 with TRBJ2-3, with D hard to call. This CDR3 is built from 14 residues. The V end was cut by 5 bases, the J end by 2 bases, with 11 bases between. CDR1 is SGHTA and CDR2 is FQGNSA in the germline V gene. For the CDR3, the DNA is TGTGCCAGCAGCCCAAGACAAGTCACAGATACGCAGTATTTT. Amino acid sequence: CASSPRQVTDTQYF.

In this sample, this clonotype turned up many times. This sequence joins TRBV15 and TRBJ2-3; TRBD2 aligns across 13 bases. The CDR3 loop spans 20 amino acids. The germline CDR1 and CDR2 sequences are LNHNV and YYDKDF (reference sequence). After removal of 2 bases from V and 0 bases from J, the junction contained 11 bases not matched to a gene. The CDR3 loop is CATSRSRGLAGVTSTDTQYF. CDR3 DNA sequence: TGTGCCACCAGCAGATCGCGAGGACTAGCGGGAGTTACTAGCACAGATACGCAGTATTTT.

The chain links TRBV2 to TRBJ1-5; D ambiguous. The CDR3 loop spans 11 amino acids. The V gene lost 2 bases and the J gene lost 9 bases, with 5 bases spanning the gap. Per the germline V gene, CDR1 is SNHLY and CDR2 is FYNNEI. The CDR3 DNA reads TGTGCCAGCAGTGAACCGGGGCCCCAGCATTTT. Translating gives CASSEPGPQHF.

This chain connects TRBV20-1 to TRBJ2-3; TRBD2 matches at 8 bases. V gave up 1 base and J gave up 4 bases; unmatched junction bases: 10. The CDR3 consists of 16 residues. Germline V gene data show CDR1 as DFQATT and CDR2 as SNEGSKA (reference sequence). CDR3 nucleotide sequence: TGCAGTGCTAGAGCGGGAGGGCTGGTATTGGCAGATACGCAGTATTTT. As protein: CSARAGGLVLADTQYF.

The gene calls are TRBV7-2 and TRBJ1-2, with a tentative D call TRBD1 (5 bases). CDR3 length: 14 amino acids. V shed 6 bases and J shed 2 bases, with 13 bases lying between them. The germline gives CDR1 SGHTA, CDR2 FQGNSA. CDR3 sequence reads: CASRLWDLNYGYTF. CDR3 nucleotide sequence: TGTGCCAGCAGGCTCTGGGACTTAAACTATGGCTACACCTTC. The whole variable domain, filled in from reference TRBV7-2 and TRBJ1-2, reads GAGVSQSPSNKVTEKGKDVELRCDPISGHTALYWYRQSLGQGLEFLIYFQGNSAPDKSGLPSDRFSAERTGGSVSTLTIQRTQQEDSAVYLCASRLWDLNYGYTFGSGTRLTVV.

The chain carries TRBV7-8 and TRBJ2-2, with 7 bases aligning to TRBD2. The CDR3 spans 15 residues. Per germline, CDR1 SGHVS and CDR2 FQNEAQ. V shed 4 bases, J shed 2 bases, and the junction held 4 bases outside the gene matches. This CDR3 reads CASSSQRDNTGELFF. As DNA, the CDR3 is TGTGCCAGCAGCTCCCAGCGGGACAACACCGGGGAGCTGTTTTTT.

The chain recombines TRBV5-1 with TRBJ2-3; 12 nucleotides agree with TRBD2. The CDR3 length is 16 residues. Germline CDR1 and CDR2: SGHRS and YFSETQ. V was clipped by 3 bases and J by 1 base; unmatched bases: 3. Here the CDR3 reads CASSSLAGGGTDTQYF. The CDR3 nucleotides read TGCGCCAGCAGCTCGCTAGCGGGAGGGGGCACAGATACGCAGTATTTT.

The chain recombines TRBV7-3 with TRBJ2-7, with no clear D. The CDR3 length is 13 residues. The V end lost 5 bases, the J end lost 3 bases, and 11 bases lay between the germline ends. Germline CDR1 SGHTA, CDR2 FQGTGA. CDR3 bases: TGTGCCAGCAGCCCCAATAGACACTACGAGCAGTACTTC. Translating it yields CASSPNRHYEQYF.

This chain uses TRBV4-1 with TRBJ2-2; D not certain. Trimming removed 5 bases from V and 4 bases from J, with 11 bases in between. CDR1 and CDR2 (germline): MGHRA, YSYEKL. The CDR3 runs to 14 residues. CDR3 region: CASSENSGTGELFF. The CDR3 nucleotides are TGCGCCAGCAGCGAAAATTCGGGCACCGGGGAGCTGTTTTTT.

This clonotype has more than one count but fewer than ten. The chain combines TRBV7-2 with TRBJ2-3, with D unclear. Germline CDR1 and CDR2: SGHTA and FQGNSA. The CDR3 sequence is 15 residues long. V lost 2 bases and J lost 0, with 9 bases in between. The CDR3 DNA reads TGTGCCAGCAGCTTAAAACTTGGGAGCACAGATACGCAGTATTTT. Translated, it gives CASSLKLGSTDTQYF.

This clonotype was detected only a few times. The chain uses TRBV6-5 and TRBJ2-4; TRBD2 matches 7 bases. Trimming removed 2 bases from V and 0 bases from J; junction bases left unmatched: 7. Germline-derived CDR1 and CDR2 are MNHEY and SVGAGI. The CDR3 has 17 residues. The CDR3 region is CASSYTSGELAKNIQYF. The CDR3 DNA follows: TGTGCCAGCAGTTACACCAGCGGGGAACTAGCCAAAAACATTCAGTACTTC.

V is TRBV20-1 and J is TRBJ2-5; D ambiguous. V was clipped by 5 bases and J by 4 bases, with 14 bases between them. This CDR3 comprises 13 residues. Per the germline V gene, CDR1 is DFQATT and CDR2 is SNEGSKA (reference sequence). CDR3 DNA sequence: TGCAGTGCTCCTGCCAGGCCCCTAGAGACCCAGTACTTC. Its protein product is CSAPARPLETQYF.

This chain joins TRBV12-3 or TRBV12-4 and TRBJ2-2; 8 bases are a match to TRBD2. CDR3 size: 17 residues. The ends lost 6 bases at V and 4 bases at J; junction bases unmatched: 13. The CDR3 DNA sequence: TGTGCCAGCAGACCACTTACTGGCGGGAGGCGCACCGGGGAGCTGTTTTTT. This gives the protein CASRPLTGGRRTGELFF.

This clonotype was seen only a few times. V and J are TRBV7-2 and TRBJ2-7; 7 bases line up with TRBD1. This CDR3 comprises 15 residues. J was trimmed by 6 bases and V by 5 bases; bases with no gene match: 13. The germline CDR1 and CDR2 sequences are SGHTA and FQGNSA. The CDR3 DNA reads as TGTGCCAGCAGCCCCACAGGGGACCGCACCGCCGAGCAGTACTTC. Protein sequence: CASSPTGDRTAEQYF.

The chain carries TRBV20-1 and TRBJ2-1; TRBD2 matches at 7 bases. V shed 5 bases, J shed 9 bases, and the junction held 10 bases outside the gene matches. The CDR3 is 13 residues long. Germline-derived CDR1 and CDR2 are DFQATT and SNEGSKA (reference sequence). The CDR3 loop is CSARSNLAVEQFF. In DNA form, the CDR3 reads TGCAGTGCTCGCTCGAATCTAGCGGTTGAGCAGTTCTTC.

To note about this clonotype: This may stem from a read error, because a much larger clone lies one nucleotide away. The chain has TRBV12-3 or TRBV12-4 and TRBJ1-1; TRBD1 matches at 7 bases. This CDR3 has 13 residues. J was trimmed by 7 bases and V by 3 bases; bases with no gene match: 5. CDR3 loop: CASSFQQGIEAFF. For the CDR3, the DNA is TGTGCCAGCAGTTTCCAACAGGGGATTGAAGCTTTCTTT.

This clonotype was detected a few times. The rearrangement links TRBV27 to TRBJ2-1, with D tentatively TRBD1 or TRBD2 (5 bases each). Germline assignment: CDR1 MNHEY and CDR2 SMNVEV (reference sequence). Trimming left V 3 bases short and J 6 bases short, with 15 bases between. The CDR3 length is 15 residues. CDR3 protein: CASSFSRDRGNEQFF. In DNA, the CDR3 is TGTGCCAGCAGTTTTAGCCGGGACCGGGGCAATGAGCAGTTCTTC.

The rearrangement joins TRBV19 to TRBJ1-2, with a possible D match to TRBD1 (5 bases). This CDR3 is built from 12 residues. The germline CDR1 and CDR2 sequences are LNHDA and SQIVND (reference sequence). V lost 6 bases, J lost 3 bases, and 8 bases lay in between. CDR3 sequence: CASRRDHYGYTF. The CDR3 bases are TGTGCCAGTAGGCGGGACCACTATGGCTACACCTTC. Combining the CDR3 with reference TRBV19 and TRBJ1-2 gives the whole variable domain DGGITQSPKYLFRKEGQNVTLSCEQNLNHDAMYWYRQDPGQGLRLIYYSQIVNDFQKGDIAEGYSVSREKKESFPLTVTSAQKNPTAFYLCASRRDHYGYTFGSGTRLTVV.

The chain recombines TRBV5-4 with TRBJ2-3; no firm D call. CDR3 length: 16 amino acids. Trimming took 3 bases from V and 5 from J, leaving 19 bases between them. Germline V gene sequence: CDR1 SGHNT, CDR2 YYREEE (reference sequence). The CDR3 bases are TGTGCCAGCAGCTCCACTCGACTGCATTCGGGAGATACGCAGTATTTT. Its translation is CASSSTRLHSGDTQYF.

This chain connects TRBV6-2 or TRBV6-3 to TRBJ2-3, with TRBD2 identical over 10 bases. CDR3 length equals 16 residues. Germline CDR1 MNHEY, CDR2 SVGEGT. V lost 2 bases to trimming and J lost 2 bases; unmatched junction nucleotides: 4. This CDR3 is CASSYASGSFTDTQYF. CDR3 nucleotides: TGTGCCAGCAGTTACGCTAGCGGGAGTTTCACAGATACGCAGTATTTT.

This clonotype was picked up a small number of times. This chain connects TRBV11-3 to TRBJ1-2, with D possibly TRBD1 on 6 matching bases. V lost 5 bases, J lost 5 bases, and 24 bases lay in between. Germline V lookup: CDR1 SGHNT, CDR2 YENEEA. The length of the CDR3 is 17 residues. The CDR3 region is CASSPGRGEGRLYGYTF. The CDR3 nucleotides read TGTGCCAGCAGCCCCGGCAGGGGTGAGGGGCGGCTTTATGGCTACACCTTC.

The chain links TRBV19 to TRBJ1-1, with D uncertain. Germline CDR1 reads LNHDA; CDR2 reads SQIVND (reference sequence). The V end was cut by 3 bases, the J end by 1 base, with 9 bases between. The CDR3 extends over 14 amino acids. The CDR3 region has the DNA TGTGCCAGTAGTATGGGTGGAGGGAACACTGAAGCTTTCTTT. Amino acid sequence: CASSMGGGNTEAFF.